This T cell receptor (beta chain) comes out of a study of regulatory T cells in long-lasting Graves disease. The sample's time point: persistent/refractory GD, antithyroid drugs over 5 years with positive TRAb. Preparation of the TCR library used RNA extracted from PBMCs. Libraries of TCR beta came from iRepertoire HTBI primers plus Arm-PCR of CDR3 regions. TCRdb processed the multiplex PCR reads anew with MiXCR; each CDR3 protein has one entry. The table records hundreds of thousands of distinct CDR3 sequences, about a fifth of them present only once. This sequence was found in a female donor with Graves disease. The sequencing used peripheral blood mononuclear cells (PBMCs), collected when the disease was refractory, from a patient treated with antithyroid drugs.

The CDR3 DNA is TGCAGCGTTGCCGGGGGTGAAGCTTTCTTT. This codes for CSVAGGEAFF. The chain couples TRBV29-1 to TRBJ1-1; D perhaps matches TRBD1 (5 bases). Trimming cost V 4 bases and J 7 bases, with 7 bases left between them. CDR1 and CDR2 from the germline V gene are SQVTM and ANQGSEA. The CDR3 loop spans 10 amino acids.